The next 30 T cell receptor beta chains were all read from a single sample in a study of blood T cell repertoires in COVID-19. Some clones are missing from TCRdb's copy, which holds only in-frame ones; the method was immunoSEQ multiplex PCR. This sample has about 110,000 clones; about 85% occur once, and the top ten carry about 3.8%. Input material: peripheral blood. Receptor source: a woman between 65 and 79 years old with acute or convalescent COVID-19.

The chain is built from TRBV28 and TRBJ2-1; D perhaps matches TRBD1 (5 bases). V lost 5 bases to trimming and J lost 3 bases, with 17 bases between them. Germline CDR1 MDHEN, CDR2 SYDVKM. The CDR3 runs 16 residues. In DNA form, the CDR3 reads TGTGCCAGCAGTCCTGGGAAGGGGCCCAACTACAATGAGCAGTTCTTC. This translates into CASSPGKGPNYNEQFF.

The V gene is TRBV5-5, the J gene TRBJ1-6, with D perhaps matching TRBD1 (5 bases). The CDR3 runs 14 residues. V dropped 0 bases and J dropped 8 bases, with 9 bases sitting between them. Germline V CDR1 and CDR2: SGHKS, YYEKEE (reference sequence). Here the CDR3 DNA reads TGTGCCAGCAGCTTGGTTGTCAGGGATTCACCCCTCCACTTT. Translated, it gives CASSLVVRDSPLHF.

The CDR3 DNA follows: TGTGCTAGTGGGTCCGGGACTAGAGTCGATGAGCAGTTCTTC. Amino acids: CASGSGTRVDEQFF. The rearrangement links TRBV12-5 to TRBJ2-1, with TRBD2 matching over 8 bases. V was clipped by 6 bases and J by 8 bases; unmatched bases: 9. The CDR3 has 14 amino acids. Germline V lookup: CDR1 LGHNT, CDR2 FRNRAP. The variable domain in full, with the rest retrieved from reference TRBV12-5 and TRBJ2-1, is DARVTQTPRHKVTEMGQEVTMRCQPILGHNTVFWYRQTMMQGLELLAYFRNRAPLDDSGMPKDRFSAEMPDATLATLKIQPSEPRDSAVYFCASGSGTRVDEQFFGPGTRLTVL.

The V call is TRBV27, the J call TRBJ2-3, with D maybe TRBD1 (5 bases). Trimming left V 2 bases short and J 3 bases short, with 9 bases between. Germline values: CDR1 MNHEY, CDR2 SMNVEV (reference sequence). The CDR3 sequence is 14 residues long. The DNA for the CDR3 is TGTGCCAGCAGTTTAAAGGGGCGGACAGATACGCAGTATTTT. Translation: CASSLKGRTDTQYF.

The chain recombines TRBV28 with TRBJ1-2; tentatively, D is TRBD1 (6 bases). The germline V and J ends were trimmed by 7 bases and 2 bases, with 17 bases remaining between them. The CDR3 totals 15 residues. Per the germline V gene, CDR1 is MDHEN and CDR2 is SYDVKM. CDR3 in amino acids: CASTKQGNWNYGYTF. In DNA, the CDR3 is TGTGCCAGCACCAAGCAGGGGAATTGGAACTATGGCTACACCTTC.

This chain links TRBV5-4 with TRBJ1-1; no clear D. The V gene lost 0 bases and the J gene lost 6 bases, with 9 bases spanning the gap. The CDR3 sequence is 13 residues long. Germline values: CDR1 SGHNT, CDR2 YYREEE (reference sequence). The CDR3 sequence is CASSLEMGAEAFF. CDR3 nucleotide sequence: TGTGCCAGCAGCTTGGAAATGGGCGCTGAAGCTTTCTTT.

The V and J genes are TRBV28 and TRBJ2-3; D unclear. The CDR3 loop spans 17 amino acids. Germline loops: CDR1 MDHEN, CDR2 SYDVKM. Trimming left V 6 bases short and J 2 bases short, with 21 bases between. The CDR3 DNA reads as TGTGCCAGCAGAAGATCCACCCCAGGCCCCCCCACAGATACGCAGTATTTT. Protein product: CASRRSTPGPPTDTQYF.

This sequence joins TRBV30 and TRBJ1-2; D unclear. The CDR3 extends over 12 amino acids. The germline V and J ends were trimmed by 3 bases and 2 bases, with 7 bases remaining between them. Per the germline V gene, CDR1 is GTSNPN and CDR2 is SVGIG (reference sequence). In DNA, the CDR3 is TGTGCCTGGAGGACGGGGAACTATGGCTACACCTTC. Translating it yields CAWRTGNYGYTF.

V usage is TRBV3-1 (or the pseudogene TRBV3-2) and J usage is TRBJ2-2, with D possibly matching TRBD2 (5 bases). Trimming stripped 4 bases from V and 7 bases from J, with 10 bases between. The CDR3 has 13 amino acids. In germline, CDR1 is LGHDT, CDR2 YNNKEL (reference sequence). The CDR3 nucleotides read TGTGCCAGCAGCCGAACTAGGAGCGGGGAGCTGTTTTTT. Encoded protein: CASSRTRSGELFF.

This chain joins TRBV19 and TRBJ1-5; D is undetermined. Looked up from germline, CDR1 is LNHDA and CDR2 is SQIVND (reference sequence). Trimming cost V 1 base and J 2 bases, with 9 bases left between them. This CDR3 has 15 amino acids. The CDR3 sequence: CASSIGGEGNQPQHF. The CDR3, as DNA: TGTGCCAGTAGTATAGGTGGCGAGGGCAATCAGCCCCAGCATTTT.

V and J are TRBV28 and TRBJ1-2, with D perhaps TRBD1 (5 bases). This CDR3 contains 15 residues. Deletions cut 4 bases from V and 8 bases from J, with 20 bases between. The germline CDR1 and CDR2 sequences are MDHEN and SYDVKM. The CDR3 sequence: CASSSHVGQRGGYTF. For the CDR3, the DNA is TGTGCCAGCAGTTCTCACGTCGGACAACGAGGAGGCTACACCTTC.

This rearrangement joins TRBV28 to TRBJ2-7; 12 positions match TRBD1. After removal of 6 bases from V and 6 bases from J, the junction contained 12 bases not matched to a gene. Per the germline V gene, CDR1 is MDHEN and CDR2 is SYDVKM. The CDR3 is 16 residues long. The CDR3 nucleotides read TGTGCCAGCAGCCGTCCCAAGGGGACAGGGGGCTCCGAGCAGTACGTC. This sequence encodes CASSRPKGTGGSEQYV.

This rearrangement joins TRBV20-1 to TRBJ2-1, with 13 bases identical to TRBD2. V lost 3 bases, J lost 5 bases, and 13 bases stayed unmatched. This CDR3 region has 18 residues. Germline lookup yields CDR1 DFQATT and CDR2 SNEGSKA (reference sequence). The CDR3 loop reads CSASGRGLAGPPDNEQFF. DNA for the CDR3: TGCAGTGCTAGTGGGAGGGGACTAGCGGGACCTCCGGACAATGAGCAGTTCTTC.

The V call is TRBV12-5, the J call TRBJ1-1; 12 positions agree with TRBD1. This CDR3 has 16 residues. Germline assignment: CDR1 LGHNT and CDR2 FRNRAP. Trimming took 0 bases from V and 6 from J; bases not matched to a gene: 5. CDR3 in DNA: TGTGCTAGTGGTTTGGTACTTGGGACAGGGGGCCCTGAAGCTTTCTTT. Its translation: CASGLVLGTGGPEAFF.

This clone was seen just once. The chain recombines TRBV27 with TRBJ2-3; 11 nucleotides align to TRBD2. Germline trimming cut 3 bases from V and 4 bases from J; bases unmatched to any gene: 3. Germline CDR1 is MNHEY and CDR2 is SMNVEV (reference sequence). There are 15 residues in the CDR3. CDR3 DNA sequence: TGTGCCAGCAGTTTCTCTAGCGGGAGGCCAGATACGCAGTATTTT. Translation gives CASSFSSGRPDTQYF.

V usage is TRBV5-1 and J usage is TRBJ2-3, with 8 nucleotides matching TRBD2. The CDR3 totals 16 residues. The germline V gene has CDR1 SGHRS and CDR2 YFSETQ. V shed 5 bases and J 4 bases; nucleotides not matched to a gene: 12. CDR3 loop: CASRDPAGGSADTQYF. CDR3 coding DNA: TGCGCCAGCAGGGACCCCGCGGGAGGTAGTGCAGATACGCAGTATTTT.

The rearrangement joins TRBV28 to TRBJ1-2; D is unresolved. This CDR3 contains 15 residues. Trimming left V 3 bases short and J 8 bases short, with 19 bases between. Germline CDR1 reads MDHEN; CDR2 reads SYDVKM. CDR3 sequence reads: CASSFIDLRGWGYTF. The CDR3 DNA is TGTGCCAGCAGTTTTATTGACCTACGGGGATGGGGCTACACCTTC.

This rearrangement joins TRBV20-1 to TRBJ2-5; 13 bases are a match to TRBD2. CDR3 size: 15 residues. J gave up 2 bases and V 3 bases, and 3 bases lay outside the gene matches. CDR1 is DFQATT, CDR2 SNEGSKA, per germline (reference sequence). The CDR3 protein is CSASRTSGRQETQYF. The CDR3, as DNA: TGCAGTGCTAGTCGGACTAGCGGGAGACAAGAGACCCAGTACTTC.

The CDR3 sequence: CASSLGGGADTQYF. In DNA, the CDR3 is TGCGCCAGCAGCTTGGGGGGAGGTGCAGATACGCAGTATTTT. The chain couples TRBV5-1 to TRBJ2-3, with a possible D match to TRBD2 (6 bases). The CDR3 spans 14 residues. The V gene's germline CDR1 is SGHRS and CDR2 YFSETQ. The V and J ends lost 0 bases and 4 bases respectively, with 9 bases between them. Together with reference TRBV5-1 and TRBJ2-3, the CDR3 gives the full variable domain: KAGVTQTPRYLIKTRGQQVTLSCSPISGHRSVSWYQQTPGQGLQFLFEYFSETQRNKGNFPGRFSGRQFSNSRSEMNVSTLELGDSALYLCASSLGGGADTQYFGPGTRLTVL.

The chain carries TRBV7-3 and TRBJ2-1; 8 nucleotides agree with TRBD1. V lost 5 bases, J lost 9 bases, and 12 bases stayed unmatched. The CDR3 is made up of 15 amino acids. Germline lookup yields CDR1 SGHTA and CDR2 FQGTGA. The CDR3 loop reads CASSPAAGGMSEQFF. CDR3 sequence (DNA): TGTGCCAGCAGCCCGGCGGCAGGGGGCATGAGTGAGCAGTTCTTC.

This clone has only one observation. This chain links TRBV14 with TRBJ1-4; possible D gene TRBD1, 5 bases. This CDR3 is 15 amino acids long. Deletions cut 4 bases from V and 5 bases from J, with 14 bases between. Germline loops: CDR1 SGHDN, CDR2 FVKESK. CDR3 loop: CASSRQTGANEKLFF. The CDR3 nucleotides are TGTGCCAGCAGCCGACAAACAGGAGCAAATGAAAAACTGTTTTTT.

V and J are TRBV4-2 and TRBJ1-5, with D hard to call. Trimming stripped 0 bases from V and 5 bases from J, with 5 bases between. CDR1 is LGHNA and CDR2 is YNFKEQ in the germline V gene. The CDR3 spans 13 residues. The DNA for the CDR3 is TGTGCCAGCAGCCAAGAGGCCGATCAGCCCCAGCATTTT. Its translation is CASSQEADQPQHF.

V and J are TRBV9 and TRBJ1-6; maybe TRBD1 (5 bases). Germline V lookup: CDR1 SGDLS, CDR2 YYNGEE. V was trimmed by 0 bases and J by 8 bases, leaving 12 bases between them. The CDR3 length is 15 residues. The CDR3 coding sequence is TGTGCCAGCAGCGTAGATGGGGCATTGGATTCACCCCTCCACTTT. This translates into CASSVDGALDSPLHF.

This CDR3 reads CASSTTGRTEAFF. The CDR3 DNA reads TGTGCCAGTAGTACGACAGGGAGGACTGAAGCTTTCTTT. The J gene is TRBJ1-1, the V gene TRBV19; 7 positions agree with TRBD1. Germline V CDR1 and CDR2: LNHDA, SQIVND (reference sequence). V dropped 4 bases and J dropped 5; count of bases not matched to a gene: 4. The CDR3 contains 13 residues.

This clone appeared a few times. The CDR3 DNA follows: TGTGCCAGCTCACCACGAGCTAGGAGGCAGGTTTACAATGAGCAGTTCTTC. Its protein product is CASSPRARRQVYNEQFF. The chain is built from TRBV18 and TRBJ2-1, with D perhaps TRBD2 (5 bases). The germline V and J ends were trimmed by 1 base and 4 bases, with 17 bases remaining between them. The CDR3 extends over 17 amino acids. The germline V gene has CDR1 KGHSH and CDR2 LQKENI.

The chain joins TRBV15 to TRBJ1-2, with D possibly TRBD1 on 6 matching bases. The CDR3 loop spans 14 amino acids. The germline CDR1 and CDR2 sequences are LNHNV and YYDKDF (reference sequence). Trimming removed 4 bases from V and 2 bases from J, with 11 bases in between. CDR3 bases: TGTGCCACCAGCATGGACAGCAGAAACTATGGCTACACCTTC. Amino acids: CATSMDSRNYGYTF.

The chain links TRBV4-1 to TRBJ1-6; TRBD1 aligns across 9 bases. CDR3 size: 16 residues. V was clipped by 3 bases and J by 11 bases; unmatched bases: 11. Germline V gene data show CDR1 as MGHRA and CDR2 as YSYEKL. CDR3 DNA sequence: TGCGCCAGCAGCCAGGGGGAGGACAGGGGATTAGCACCCCTCCACTTT. Its protein product is CASSQGEDRGLAPLHF.

Note on this clone: Other nucleotide sequences from this sample produce the same CDR3. The chain combines TRBV18 with TRBJ1-1; 8 nucleotides match TRBD1. Germline lookup yields CDR1 KGHSH and CDR2 LQKENI. CDR3 length: 15 residues. J lost 1 base, V lost 3 bases, and 4 bases had no gene match. In DNA, the CDR3 is TGTGCCAGCTCACCGGGACAGGTCAAGAACACTGAAGCTTTCTTT. This translates into CASSPGQVKNTEAFF.

The genes are TRBV5-1 and TRBJ1-6, with D possibly TRBD1 on 5 matching bases. The germline V gene encodes CDR1 SGHRS and CDR2 YFSETQ. The CDR3 is 14 residues long. Deletions cut 5 bases from V and 5 bases from J, with 11 bases between. The chain's CDR3 is CASRTARDNSPLHF. As DNA, the CDR3 is TGCGCCAGCAGGACAGCTAGAGATAATTCACCCCTCCACTTT.

The chain is built from TRBV28 and TRBJ1-4; the D gene is possibly TRBD1 (5 bases). V gave up 6 bases and J gave up 3 bases, with 14 bases separating them. Per the germline V gene, CDR1 is MDHEN and CDR2 is SYDVKM. The CDR3 spans 15 residues. The CDR3 reads CASRSRGSANEKLFF. CDR3 nucleotides: TGTGCCAGCAGATCAAGGGGCTCGGCTAATGAAAAACTGTTTTTT.